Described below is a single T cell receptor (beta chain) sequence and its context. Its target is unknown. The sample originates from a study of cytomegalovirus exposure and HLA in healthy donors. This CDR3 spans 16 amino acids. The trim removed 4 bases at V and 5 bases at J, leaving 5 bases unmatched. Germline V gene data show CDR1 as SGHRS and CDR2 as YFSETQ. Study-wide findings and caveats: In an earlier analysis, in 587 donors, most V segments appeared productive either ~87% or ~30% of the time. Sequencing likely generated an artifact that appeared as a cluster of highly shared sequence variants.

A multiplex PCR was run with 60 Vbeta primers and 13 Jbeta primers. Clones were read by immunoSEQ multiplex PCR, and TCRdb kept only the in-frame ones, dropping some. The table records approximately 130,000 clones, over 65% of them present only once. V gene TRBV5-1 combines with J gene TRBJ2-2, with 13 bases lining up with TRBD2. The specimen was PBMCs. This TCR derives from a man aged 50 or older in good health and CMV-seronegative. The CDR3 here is CASSRTSGSSTGELFF. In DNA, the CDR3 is TGCGCCAGCAGCCGGACTAGCGGGAGTTCTACCGGGGAGCTGTTTTTT.